The present T cell receptor (beta chain) was sequenced within a study of shared clonotypes between healthy human individuals. In this sample, this clone turned up once. In the original workflow: ImmunoSEQ output lacked quality scores and full-length reads, limiting matched filtering. Data came from immunoSEQ multiplex PCR; TCRdb stores just in-frame clones and leaves some out. V, J and clone size derive from that table, while D and trimming were established from the DNA sequence. The sample records approximately 600,000 clones, approximately 95% being singletons. V was pared by 0 bases and J by 7 bases, with 3 bases of the junction left unmatched. This CDR3 spans 15 amino acids. Looked up from germline, CDR1 is MDHEN and CDR2 is SYDVKM. Positively selected for CCR7, the CD45RO-negative cells used as naive CD8 cells excluded terminally differentiated effector memory CD45RA+ cells. Healthy adults negative for HIV, lacking recent acute infections or vaccinations, served as donors.

The TCR originated in a woman younger than 45 in good health. The sample was naive CD8+ T cells sorted from blood. The rearrangement uses TRBV28 and TRBJ1-6; the match to TRBD1 covers 7 bases. The CDR3 spells CASSLWGQFNSPLHF. The CDR3 DNA reads TGTGCCAGCAGTTTATGGGGACAGTTCAATTCACCCCTCCACTTT.